What follows are 3 T cell receptor beta chains derived from one specimen sequenced in a study of T cell responses to AZD1222 COVID-19 vaccine. Sequenced by immunoSEQ multiplex PCR; TCRdb stores in-frame clones only, minus some. The sample lists roughly 170,000 clones, about 91% occurring once. Here the sequenced sample was peripheral blood, taken on day 0 of AZD1222 vaccination. The receptors here all came from an adult in good health.

This clone was seen only once. The V and J genes are TRBV28 and TRBJ1-5; no clear D. Trimming cost V 5 bases and J 6 bases, with 14 bases left between them. The germline V gene has CDR1 MDHEN and CDR2 SYDVKM. The CDR3 has 14 amino acids. CDR3 residues: CASSPSLISQPQHF. The CDR3 coding sequence is TGTGCCAGCAGTCCCAGCCTCATCAGTCAGCCCCAGCATTTT.

V gene TRBV7-9 combines with J gene TRBJ1-3; a weak D match, TRBD1 (6 bases). The germline V gene encodes CDR1 SEHNR and CDR2 FQNEAQ (reference sequence). V was cut by 5 bases and J by 0 bases, with 8 bases left in between. The CDR3 is 14 residues long. This chain's CDR3 is CASSPTGSGNTIYF. Written as DNA, the CDR3 is TGTGCCAGCAGCCCGACAGGCTCTGGAAACACCATATATTTT.

The count of this clone is one. J is TRBJ2-2 and V is TRBV7-3, with D perhaps matching TRBD1 (6 bases). The CDR3 totals 15 residues. V lost 5 bases and J lost 2, with 12 bases in between. CDR1 and CDR2 (germline): SGHTA, FQGTGA. The CDR3 here is CASSAGTQNTGELFF. CDR3 DNA: TGTGCCAGCAGCGCCGGGACACAAAACACCGGGGAGCTGTTTTTT.